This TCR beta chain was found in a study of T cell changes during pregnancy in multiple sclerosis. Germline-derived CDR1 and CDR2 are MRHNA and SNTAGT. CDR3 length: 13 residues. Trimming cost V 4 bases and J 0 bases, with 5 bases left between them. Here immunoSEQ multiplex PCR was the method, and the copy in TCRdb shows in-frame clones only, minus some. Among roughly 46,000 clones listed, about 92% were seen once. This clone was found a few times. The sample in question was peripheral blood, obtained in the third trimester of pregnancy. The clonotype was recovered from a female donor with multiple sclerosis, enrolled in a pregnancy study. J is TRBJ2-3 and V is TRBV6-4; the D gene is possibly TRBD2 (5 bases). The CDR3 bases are TGTGCCAGCAGTGCTAGCAGCACAGATACGCAGTATTTT. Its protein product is CASSASSTDTQYF.